The present T cell receptor (beta chain) was sequenced within a study of blood T cell repertoires in COVID-19 (dated by TCRdb to the early 2020s). Regarding the study in general: Samples from collaborators originated in the United States, Italy and Spain and spanned both the acute and convalescent phases of COVID-19. The dataset comprised deeply sampled blood TCRbeta repertoires from subjects exposed to, actively infected with, or recovered from COVID-19. The material from the prospective study consisted of cDNA or gDNA derived from T cells, B-cell-depleted T cells, or PBMCs. Sample metadata almost always included a de-identified subject ID, COVID-19 status, age in years and sex. Samples were obtained from the ongoing ImmuneRACE study (first 160 participants) and from over a thousand subjects provided by 6 global collaborators. The repertoires were released in a freely available public database meant as a resource for research on the immune response to SARS-CoV-2. HLA class I and class II types, where available, came from metadata supplied by the sample provider rather than from assay-based typing. The full study reports these points: The quantity of clinical and demographic metadata differed by source and by participant and was supplied without curation.

The immunoSEQ Assay, a bias-controlled multiplex PCR, was used to amplify TCRbeta CDR3 regions from genomic DNA. Per the authors' processing: Nucleated cell counts per sample were estimated from amplification of reference gene primers within the assay. Sequence reads were collapsed and filtered to measure the absolute abundance of every unique TCRbeta CDR3 rearrangement. For each sample, productive Simpson clonality was calculated as the square root of Simpson's diversity index across productive rearrangements. TCRdb obtained this table from immuneACCESS and retained in-frame rearrangements with V and J assigned. These tables miss some clones; where compared with another copy, unresolved V genes account for less than half of the shortfall, and the remainder is unexplained. From that table come the V and J calls and clone size; the DNA was used to work out D and trimming. For this sample the table gives about 120,000 clones, of which about four fifths were detected only once. The top ten constitute 5.5% to 6% of the sample.

Collaborating institutions collected whole blood in K2EDTA tubes following their own protocols. For TCRbeta analysis, collaborators shipped samples in one of three forms: frozen whole blood, isolated PBMCs, or DNA extracted from either of those sample types. As to this clone: The antigen this receptor binds is unknown. Base quality data are lacking; no much larger clone is found one base away.

The sample consisted of peripheral blood. This clonotype was obtained from an elderly man with active or convalescent COVID-19.

This receptor carries the CDR3 CASSEWTTGGSYEQYF. The sequenced DNA: TGTGCCAGCAGTGAATGGACGACAGGGGGCTCCTACGAGCAGTACTTC. The chain is encoded by TRBV2 joined to TRBJ2-7, and 9 junctional nucleotides match TRBD1. As encoded in the germline V gene, CDR1 is SNHLY while CDR2 is FYNNEI. Its CDR3 holds 16 amino acids, cysteine through phenylalanine. Just CDR3 DNA is preserved here, 48 bases in frame from base 1. Germline trimming: 2 bases from V, 0 bases from J; junction bases outside gene matches: 5.